These 25 T cell receptor beta chains originate from one sample sequenced in a study of T cells in localized non-small cell lung cancer. The repertoire was sequenced with immunoSEQ multiplex PCR; TCRdb's copy has only in-frame clones and lacks some. The table records about 72,000 clones, approximately 85% of them present only once. Sequenced material: peripheral blood, taken before any cancer treatment. The receptors stem from a female donor at least 60 years old with stage I lung adenocarcinoma.

In DNA, the CDR3 is TGTGCCAGCAGCTTAGAAACAAGGACATCCTATGGCTACACCTTC. It codes for CASSLETRTSYGYTF. The chain carries TRBV7-8 and TRBJ1-2, with D possibly being TRBD1 (5 bases). Trimming removed 1 base at V and 4 bases at J, with 13 bases between. This CDR3 comprises 15 residues. Germline V gene data show CDR1 as SGHVS and CDR2 as FQNEAQ.

The chain couples TRBV4-1 to TRBJ1-2; D unresolved. Per the germline V gene, CDR1 is MGHRA and CDR2 is YSYEKL. V lost 1 base, J lost 0 bases, and 9 bases lay in between. The CDR3 extends over 15 amino acids. The CDR3 loop is CASSQAHPPNYGYTF. The CDR3 region has the DNA TGCGCCAGCAGCCAAGCTCACCCCCCTAACTATGGCTACACCTTC.

V usage is TRBV2 and J usage is TRBJ1-2; D is uncertain. CDR3 size: 13 residues. CDR1 SNHLY and CDR2 FYNNEI come from the germline V gene. V was clipped by 8 bases and J by 10 bases, with 20 bases between them. The CDR3, as DNA: TGTGCCAGCGGGAAATGGTTACAAGATAACTACACCTTC. Its protein product is CASGKWLQDNYTF. Full variable domain (rest looked up from reference TRBV2 and TRBJ1-2): EPEVTQTPSHQVTQMGQEVILRCVPISNHLYFYWYRQILGQKVEFLVSFYNNEISEKSEIFDDQFSVERPDGSNFTLKIRSTKLEDSAMYFCASGKWLQDNYTFGSGTRLTVV.

The chain has TRBV9 and TRBJ2-7; D perhaps matches TRBD1 (6 bases). Trimming removed 7 bases at V and 0 bases at J, with 11 bases between. CDR1 SGDLS and CDR2 YYNGEE come from the germline V gene. There are 13 residues in the CDR3. The CDR3 nucleotides are TGTGCCAGCGGTGGACAGAGCTCCTACGAGCAGTACTTC. It specifies CASGGQSSYEQYF.

The V gene is TRBV2, the J gene TRBJ2-4; D is ambiguous. The germline V and J ends were trimmed by 2 bases and 4 bases, with 9 bases remaining between them. Germline assignment: CDR1 SNHLY and CDR2 FYNNEI. This CDR3 region has 14 residues. CDR3 DNA sequence: TGTGCCAGCAGTGAAATAACAGTAAAAAACATTCAGTACTTC. Translated: CASSEITVKNIQYF. Using reference TRBV2 and TRBJ2-4 for the parts outside the CDR3, the full variable domain is EPEVTQTPSHQVTQMGQEVILRCVPISNHLYFYWYRQILGQKVEFLVSFYNNEISEKSEIFDDQFSVERPDGSNFTLKIRSTKLEDSAMYFCASSEITVKNIQYFGAGTRLSVL.

The rearrangement uses TRBV5-4 and TRBJ2-4, with D possibly being TRBD2 (6 bases). In germline, CDR1 is SGHNT, CDR2 YYREEE (reference sequence). Trimming pared 0 bases from V and 0 bases from J, leaving 10 bases between. The CDR3 runs to 16 residues. The CDR3 DNA reads TGTGCCAGCAGCTTGGCCGGGGGACTAGCCAAAAACATTCAGTACTTC. This sequence encodes CASSLAGGLAKNIQYF.

The chain couples TRBV7-8 to TRBJ2-2; 8 nucleotides match TRBD1. This CDR3 region has 16 residues. The V gene end was trimmed by 6 bases and the J gene end by 2 bases; junction bases not matched to a gene: 8. Germline V lookup: CDR1 SGHVS, CDR2 FQNEAQ. The CDR3: CASSRQGITNTGELFF. The CDR3 DNA is TGTGCCAGCAGTAGACAGGGGATAACTAACACCGGGGAGCTGTTTTTT.

The rearrangement uses TRBV5-6 and TRBJ1-6, with D possibly TRBD1 on 5 matching bases. CDR3 length equals 15 residues. The ends were cut back, 0 bases at V and 4 bases at J, with 8 bases in the middle. CDR1 is SGHDT and CDR2 is YYEEEE in the germline V gene. The CDR3 spells CASSLVDRYNSPLHF. The CDR3 DNA reads TGTGCCAGCAGCTTGGTAGACAGATATAATTCACCCCTCCACTTT.

V and J are TRBV7-3 and TRBJ2-1; 9 bases fit TRBD1. Germline trimming cut 0 bases from V and 4 bases from J; bases unmatched to any gene: 4. Germline-derived CDR1 and CDR2 are SGHTA and FQGTGA. The CDR3 sequence is 16 residues long. Here the CDR3 DNA reads TGTGCCAGCAGCTTAACGTGGACAGGGGAGTACAATGAGCAGTTCTTC. Translated, it gives CASSLTWTGEYNEQFF.

The chain combines TRBV6-5 with TRBJ2-1; 9 bases match TRBD1. Germline CDR1 reads MNHEY; CDR2 reads SVGAGI. The CDR3 spans 16 residues. J was trimmed by 4 bases and V by 2 bases; bases with no gene match: 6. CDR3 residues: CASSYNRDRAYNEQFF. The DNA for the CDR3 is TGTGCCAGCAGTTACAACCGGGACAGGGCTTACAATGAGCAGTTCTTC.

The CDR3 here is CASRATSNIQYF. For the CDR3, the DNA is TGTGCCAGCAGAGCAACTAGTAACATTCAGTACTTC. The rearrangement links TRBV25-1 to TRBJ2-4; a weak D match, TRBD2 (5 bases). Per the germline V gene, CDR1 is MGHDK and CDR2 is SYGVNS. The CDR3 length is 12 residues. The ends were cut back, 6 bases at V and 7 bases at J, with 10 bases in the middle.

This sequence joins TRBV7-9 and TRBJ2-5, with no clear D. Germline V gives CDR1 SEHNR, CDR2 FQNEAQ (reference sequence). The ends were cut back, 3 bases at V and 4 bases at J, with 12 bases in the middle. CDR3 size: 14 residues. CDR3 protein: CASSFPQGVETQYF. CDR3 DNA: TGTGCCAGCAGCTTCCCCCAAGGAGTAGAGACCCAGTACTTC.

This clone was seen once. V gene TRBV5-6 combines with J gene TRBJ2-3; 11 nucleotides match TRBD2. The junction had 6 bases not matched to a gene; V was cut back by 2 bases and J by 1 base. Germline-derived CDR1 and CDR2 are SGHDT and YYEEEE. This CDR3 is 17 amino acids long. Written as DNA, the CDR3 is TGTGCCAGCAGCTTAGGTAGCGGGAGGGCACGCACAGATACGCAGTATTTT. Amino acid sequence: CASSLGSGRARTDTQYF. Variable domain in full (rest from reference TRBV5-6 and TRBJ2-3): DAGVTQSPTHLIKTRGQQVTLRCSPKSGHDTVSWYQQALGQGPQFIFQYYEEEERQRGNFPDRFSGHQFPNYSSELNVNALLLGDSALYLCASSLGSGRARTDTQYFGPGTRLTVL.

The rearrangement uses TRBV19 and TRBJ1-5, with 11 bases identical to TRBD1. V dropped 2 bases and J dropped 4; count of bases not matched to a gene: 13. The CDR3 consists of 19 residues. Germline V gene data show CDR1 as LNHDA and CDR2 as SQIVND (reference sequence). The CDR3 DNA follows: TGTGCCAGTAGTATAAAACTTCCATTAGGGACAGGGGGAAATCAGCCCCAGCATTTT. It is translated as CASSIKLPLGTGGNQPQHF.

The chain couples TRBV18 to TRBJ2-5; 7 bases are shared with TRBD2. V lost 6 bases, J lost 1 base, and 2 bases stayed unmatched. Germline V CDR1 and CDR2: KGHSH, LQKENI. The CDR3 is 13 residues long. In DNA form, the CDR3 reads TGTGCCAGCTCGGGGGGGACCCAAGAGACCCAGTACTTC. The encoded protein is CASSGGTQETQYF.

This clone appeared a few times. This rearrangement joins TRBV4-1 to TRBJ1-2; the match to TRBD1 covers 9 bases. The V gene's germline CDR1 is MGHRA and CDR2 YSYEKL. The ends lost 3 bases at V and 3 bases at J; junction bases unmatched: 8. The CDR3 length is 16 residues. The CDR3 DNA reads TGCGCCAGCAGCCAGGCCGGGACAGGGAGCCACTATGGCTACACCTTC. Protein: CASSQAGTGSHYGYTF.

The chain has TRBV11-2 and TRBJ2-5; TRBD2 matches at 8 bases. Germline CDR1 SGHAT, CDR2 FQNNGV. V dropped 5 bases and J dropped 8; count of bases not matched to a gene: 10. This CDR3 spans 14 amino acids. In nucleotides, the CDR3 is TGTGCCAGCAGCGCCGAAGCGGGGGCCCATACCCAGTACTTC. This gives the protein CASSAEAGAHTQYF.

The V gene is TRBV9, the J gene TRBJ2-5; possible D gene TRBD2, 5 bases. Germline V CDR1 and CDR2: SGDLS, YYNGEE. V was trimmed by 4 bases and J by 2 bases, leaving 15 bases between them. The CDR3 consists of 15 residues. CDR3 in DNA: TGTGCCAGCAGCCCTCGGGGATTGCCGCAAGAGACCCAGTACTTC. It encodes CASSPRGLPQETQYF.

The V call is TRBV28, the J call TRBJ1-4; no firm D call. Trimming removed 8 bases from V and 10 bases from J, with 14 bases in between. Germline CDR1 reads MDHEN; CDR2 reads SYDVKM. The CDR3 runs to 12 residues. In nucleotides, the CDR3 is TGTGCCAGCCAGAGCCCCGGTAGAAAACTGTTTTTT. It codes for CASQSPGRKLFF.

The genes are TRBV5-1 and TRBJ2-1; 10 bases line up with TRBD2. Germline CDR1 is SGHRS and CDR2 is YFSETQ. V was clipped by 0 bases and J by 5 bases; unmatched bases: 5. The CDR3 consists of 16 residues. CDR3 in amino acids: CASSLAPTSGHNEQFF. The CDR3 DNA is TGCGCCAGCAGCTTGGCACCGACTAGCGGGCACAATGAGCAGTTCTTC.

On this clone itself: A junction boundary mismatches the germline segment, possibly from a read error. The V call is TRBV7-7, the J call TRBJ2-2; possibly TRBD1 or TRBD2 for D (5 bases each). The CDR3 loop spans 14 amino acids. Germline V gene lookup returns CDR1 SSHAT and CDR2 FNYEAQ (reference sequence). The CDR3 region is CASSRDLNTGELFF. As DNA, the CDR3 is TGTGCTAGCAGCCGGGACCTGAACACCGGGGAGCTGTTTTTT.

The chain links TRBV7-9 to TRBJ2-5; possibly TRBD1 for D (5 bases). The CDR3 is 13 amino acids. Per the germline V gene, CDR1 is SEHNR and CDR2 is FQNEAQ (reference sequence). V was trimmed by 5 bases and J by 2 bases, leaving 9 bases between them. The CDR3 bases are TGTGCCAGCAGCCGACAGCCGCAAGAGACCCAGTACTTC. Translating gives CASSRQPQETQYF.

This clone was picked up one time. This chain links TRBV9 with TRBJ1-1; D remains unclear. Germline V lookup: CDR1 SGDLS, CDR2 YYNGEE. CDR3 size: 15 residues. The V end lost 1 base, the J end lost 0 bases, and 10 bases lay between the germline ends. The CDR3 DNA is TGTGCCAGCAGCGTACTCGAGAACATGAACACTGAAGCTTTCTTT. Translating it yields CASSVLENMNTEAFF. Based on the CDR3 plus reference TRBV9 and TRBJ1-1, the full variable domain is DSGVTQTPKHLITATGQRVTLRCSPRSGDLSVYWYQQSLDQGLQFLIQYYNGEERAKGNILERFSAQQFPDLHSELNLSSLELGDSALYFCASSVLENMNTEAFFGQGTRLTVV.

The chain joins TRBV7-9 to TRBJ2-1; D might be TRBD2 (5 bases). The CDR3 is made up of 15 amino acids. The V end was cut by 5 bases, the J end by 2 bases, with 13 bases between. Germline V CDR1 and CDR2: SEHNR, FQNEAQ (reference sequence). The CDR3 nucleotides read TGTGCCAGCAGCCCAGAGGGTTCACCCTACAATGAGCAGTTCTTC. It codes for CASSPEGSPYNEQFF.

The chain links TRBV28 to TRBJ2-5; 9 nucleotides line up with TRBD1. Trimming took 6 bases from V and 3 from J; bases not matched to a gene: 5. This CDR3 region has 14 residues. Germline V gene data show CDR1 as MDHEN and CDR2 as SYDVKM. This chain's CDR3 is CASSPRTGEETQYF. The CDR3 DNA reads TGTGCCAGCAGCCCCCGGACAGGGGAAGAGACCCAGTACTTC.